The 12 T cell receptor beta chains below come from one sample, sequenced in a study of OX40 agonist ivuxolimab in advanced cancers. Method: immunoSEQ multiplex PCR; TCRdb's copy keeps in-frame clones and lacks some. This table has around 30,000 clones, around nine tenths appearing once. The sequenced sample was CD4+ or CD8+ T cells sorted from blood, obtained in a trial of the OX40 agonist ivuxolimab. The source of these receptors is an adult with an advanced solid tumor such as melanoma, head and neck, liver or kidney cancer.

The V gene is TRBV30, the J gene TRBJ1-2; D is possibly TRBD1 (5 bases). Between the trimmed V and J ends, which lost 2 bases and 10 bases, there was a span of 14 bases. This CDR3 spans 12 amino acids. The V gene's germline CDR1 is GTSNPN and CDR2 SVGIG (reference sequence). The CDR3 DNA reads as TGTGCCTGGAGTCCGTTGGGACCATACTACACCTTC. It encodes CAWSPLGPYYTF.

The CDR3 loop reads CASSSGTGEKLFF. CDR3 in DNA: TGTGCCAGCAGTTCAGGGACGGGGGAAAAACTGTTTTTT. The J gene is TRBJ1-4, the V gene TRBV6-6; D is perhaps TRBD1 (5 bases). The CDR3 runs to 13 residues. Germline CDR1 MNHNY, CDR2 SVGAGI (reference sequence). V lost 4 bases and J lost 8, with 11 bases in between.

The CDR3 nucleotides are TGCGCCAGCAGCCCGGGGATCACTAGCGGTATAAACAATGAGCAGTTCTTC. It specifies CASSPGITSGINNEQFF. V is TRBV5-1 and J is TRBJ2-1, with 8 positions matching TRBD2. The V and J ends lost 4 bases and 5 bases, in that order; junction bases with no gene match: 14. CDR1 and CDR2 from the germline V gene are SGHRS and YFSETQ. CDR3 length: 17 residues.

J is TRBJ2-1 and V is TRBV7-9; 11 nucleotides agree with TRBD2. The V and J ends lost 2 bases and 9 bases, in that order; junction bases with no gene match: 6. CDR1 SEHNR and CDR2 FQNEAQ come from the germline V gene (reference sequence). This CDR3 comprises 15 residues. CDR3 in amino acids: CASSLLLAGAIEQFF. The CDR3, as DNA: TGTGCCAGCAGCTTATTACTAGCGGGAGCCATTGAGCAGTTCTTC.

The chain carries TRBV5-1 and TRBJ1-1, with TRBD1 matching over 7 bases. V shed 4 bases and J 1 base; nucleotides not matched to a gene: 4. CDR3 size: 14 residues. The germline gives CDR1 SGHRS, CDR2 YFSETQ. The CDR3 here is CASSLGTANTEAFF. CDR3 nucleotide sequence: TGCGCCAGCAGCCTTGGGACAGCGAACACTGAAGCTTTCTTT.

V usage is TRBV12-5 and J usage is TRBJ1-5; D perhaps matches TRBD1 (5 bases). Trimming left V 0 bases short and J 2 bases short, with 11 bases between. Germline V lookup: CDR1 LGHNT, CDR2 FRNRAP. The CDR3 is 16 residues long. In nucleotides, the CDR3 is TGTGCTAGTGGTTTGGTAGTGGGGACGGGCAATCAGCCCCAGCATTTT. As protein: CASGLVVGTGNQPQHF.

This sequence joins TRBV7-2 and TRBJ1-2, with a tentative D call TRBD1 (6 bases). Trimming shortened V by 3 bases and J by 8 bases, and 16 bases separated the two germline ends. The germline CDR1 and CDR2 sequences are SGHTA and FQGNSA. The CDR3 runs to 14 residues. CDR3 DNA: TGTGCCAGCAGCTTTGGATTACAGGGTGGAGGCTACACCTTC. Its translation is CASSFGLQGGGYTF.

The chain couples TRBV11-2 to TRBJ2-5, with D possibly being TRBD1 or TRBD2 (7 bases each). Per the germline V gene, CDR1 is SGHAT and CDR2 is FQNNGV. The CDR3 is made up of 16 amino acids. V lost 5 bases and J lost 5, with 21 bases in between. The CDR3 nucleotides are TGTGCCAGCAGCCCAGGGGGGTATGAGCGGGATGAGACCCAGTACTTC. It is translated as CASSPGGYERDETQYF. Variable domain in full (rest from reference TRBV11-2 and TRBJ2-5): EAGVAQSPRYKIIEKRQSVAFWCNPISGHATLYWYQQILGQGPKLLIQFQNNGVVDDSQLPKDRFSAERLKGVDSTLKIQPAKLEDSAVYLCASSPGGYERDETQYFGPGTRLLVL.

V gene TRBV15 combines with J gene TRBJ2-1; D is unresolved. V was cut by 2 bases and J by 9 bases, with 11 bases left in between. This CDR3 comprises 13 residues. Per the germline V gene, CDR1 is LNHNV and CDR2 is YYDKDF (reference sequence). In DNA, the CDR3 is TGTGCCACCAGCAGACAGCCCGAGATTGAGCAGTTCTTC. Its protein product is CATSRQPEIEQFF.

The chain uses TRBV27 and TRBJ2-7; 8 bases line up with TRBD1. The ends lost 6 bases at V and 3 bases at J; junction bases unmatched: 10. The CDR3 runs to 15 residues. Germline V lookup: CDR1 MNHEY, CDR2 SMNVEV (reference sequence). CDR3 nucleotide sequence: TGTGCCAGCAGACCCAGGGGGCAGTTCGACTACGAGCAGTACTTC. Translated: CASRPRGQFDYEQYF.

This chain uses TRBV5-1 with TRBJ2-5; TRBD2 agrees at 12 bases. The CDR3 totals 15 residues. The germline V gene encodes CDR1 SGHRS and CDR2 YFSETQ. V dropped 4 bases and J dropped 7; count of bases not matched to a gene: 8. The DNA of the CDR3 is TGCGCCAGCAGCGCCCTAGCGGGAGGGTCCGGGACCCAGTACTTC. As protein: CASSALAGGSGTQYF.

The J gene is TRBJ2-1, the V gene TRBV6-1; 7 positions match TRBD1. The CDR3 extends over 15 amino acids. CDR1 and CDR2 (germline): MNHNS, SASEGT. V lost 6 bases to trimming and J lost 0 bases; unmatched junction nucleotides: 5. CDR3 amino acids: CASRKTGDSYNEQFF. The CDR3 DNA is TGTGCCAGCAGGAAAACAGGGGACTCCTACAATGAGCAGTTCTTC.